Shown below are 23 T cell receptor beta chains from a single sample sequenced in a study of T cell clonality in common variable immunodeficiency. Sequencing used immunoSEQ multiplex PCR; TCRdb keeps in-frame clones, though not all of them. This sample has fewer than 60,000 clones, each found more than once. Sequencing was done on a sample of peripheral blood mononuclear cells. These TCRs come from a person aged 18 to 69 in good health.

This clone has at least ten counts. Read sequence stops 3 residues before the CDR3 end, and the germline J gene provides the missing end. The chain carries TRBV2 and TRBJ1-2; 7 bases agree with TRBD1. Trimming took 10 bases from V and 4 from J; bases not matched to a gene: 6. Per germline, CDR1 SNHLY and CDR2 FYNNEI. CDR3 length: 12 residues. The chain's CDR3 is CANWDSPYGYTF. Partial CDR3 DNA: TGTGCCAACTGGGACAGCCCCTATGGC.

This clone has at least ten counts. The DNA ends 3 residues before the CDR3 does, and the rest of the CDR3 is filled in from the germline J gene. This rearrangement joins TRBV2 to TRBJ1-2, with a tentative D call TRBD1 (5 bases). Germline CDR1 and CDR2: SNHLY and FYNNEI. The germline V and J ends were trimmed by 6 bases and 6 bases, with 14 bases remaining between them. The CDR3 totals 13 residues. The DNA read from the CDR3 is TGTGCCAGCAGGTGGCAGGGAGTCGATGGC. It is translated as CASRWQGVDG. The whole CDR3 sequence reads CASRWQGVDGYTF.

This clone was counted ten times or more. The CDR3 here is CASNGQLNTEAFF. Partial CDR3 DNA: TGTGCCAGTAATGGACAGTTGAACACTGAA. The chain uses TRBV19 and TRBJ1-1, with a weak D call TRBD1 (6 bases). The read stops 3 residues short of the end of the CDR3; the missing end is completed from the germline J gene. The CDR3 has 13 amino acids. The V gene's germline CDR1 is LNHDA and CDR2 SQIVND (reference sequence). The V end was cut by 7 bases, the J end by 0 bases, with 9 bases between.

There are many counts of this clone. The read falls 3 residues short of the CDR3 end, and the missing part is taken from the germline J gene. The chain recombines TRBV19 with TRBJ2-6; D is tentatively TRBD1 or TRBD2 (5 bases each). Deletions cut 4 bases from V and 4 bases from J, with 11 bases between. The CDR3 totals 15 residues. The germline CDR1 and CDR2 sequences are LNHDA and SQIVND (reference sequence). The DNA read from the CDR3 is TGTGCCAGTAGTACGAGGGGTTACGGGGCCAACGTC. Translated, it gives CASSTRGYGANV. The CDR3 in full is CASSTRGYGANVLTF.

Many counts were recorded for this clone. The sequenced fragment ends 3 residues before the CDR3 boundary, so the rest is inferred from the germline J gene. This chain links TRBV6-1 with TRBJ2-2; possibly TRBD1 for D (6 bases). Germline CDR1 is MNHNS and CDR2 is SASEGT. The CDR3 has 16 amino acids. The V end lost 2 bases, the J end lost 1 base, and 11 bases lay between the germline ends. CDR3 bases read: TGTGCCAGCAGTGAACAGCCGGGACAGAACACCGGGGAG. As protein: CASSEQPGQNTGE. The complete CDR3 reads CASSEQPGQNTGELFF.

In regard to this clone: The observed sequence ends 3 residues before the CDR3 terminus, with the missing tail filled in from the germline J gene. V is TRBV30 and J is TRBJ2-2; no clear D gene. The CDR3 length is 12 residues. Germline CDR1 is GTSNPN and CDR2 is SVGIG (reference sequence). The CDR3: CAWTATNEKLFF. Incomplete CDR3 DNA: TGTGCCTGGACGGCAACTAATGAAAAG.

Note on this clone: The read is 3 residues too short to cover the CDR3 end, so that end is filled in from the germline J gene. J is TRBJ1-5 and V is TRBV7-9; TRBD1 is a possible D gene (5 bases). Germline lookup yields CDR1 SEHNR and CDR2 FQNEAQ (reference sequence). The CDR3 runs to 14 residues. Trimming stripped 5 bases from V and 6 bases from J, with 14 bases between. The DNA read from the CDR3 is TGTGCCAGCAGCCGCGGAGGGGCGGCTCAGCCC. Its translation: CASSRGGAAQP. The whole CDR3 is CASSRGGAAQPQHF. The full variable domain, with the rest looked up from reference TRBV7-9 and TRBJ1-5, is DTGVSQNPRHKITKRGQNVTFRCDPISEHNRLYWYRQTLGQGPEFLTYFQNEAQLEKSRLLSDRFSAERPKGSFSTLEIQRTEQGDSAMYLCASSRGGAAQPQHFGDGTRLSIL.

This clone was detected ten times or more. Read coverage stops 3 residues before the CDR3 terminus; the germline J gene supplies the remainder. This sequence joins TRBV20-1 and TRBJ2-3; the D is unclear. V lost 0 bases to trimming and J lost 1 base, with 11 bases between them. Germline-derived CDR1 and CDR2 are DFQATT and SNEGSKA (reference sequence). The CDR3 sequence is 15 residues long. Incomplete CDR3 DNA: TGCAGTGCTAGAGATGGCGGAGAAGGCACAGATACG. It specifies CSARDGGEGTDT. The full CDR3 protein reads CSARDGGEGTDTQYF.

In its sample, this clone was seen a few times. The CDR3 is cut off 3 residues early in the read; its end comes from the germline J gene. The chain uses TRBV19 and TRBJ1-1; no reliable D call. V lost 3 bases and J 3 bases, leaving 14 bases between the germline ends. The germline V gene encodes CDR1 LNHDA and CDR2 SQIVND (reference sequence). This CDR3 region has 15 residues. The CDR3 here is CASSIKEGVDTEAFF. The CDR3 DNA, read in part, is TGTGCCAGTAGTATTAAGGAGGGCGTGGACACTGAA.

Note on this clone: The CDR3 end is not reached by the read, which stops 3 residues before it; the germline J gene fills it in. This chain joins TRBV7-9 and TRBJ2-7; D ambiguous. The CDR3 consists of 15 residues. V was shortened by 5 bases and J by 2 bases, with 16 bases between the two germline ends. Germline values: CDR1 SEHNR, CDR2 FQNEAQ (reference sequence). The CDR3 is CASSPHLGGTYEQYF. CDR3 DNA (partial): TGTGCCAGCAGCCCCCATCTTGGCGGCACCTACGAG.

Notes on this clone: The CDR3 is cut off 3 residues early in the read; its end comes from the germline J gene. This chain connects TRBV30 to TRBJ2-7; weak D call: TRBD2 (5 bases). Trimming cost V 3 bases and J 6 bases, with 21 bases left between them. Germline CDR1 reads GTSNPN; CDR2 reads SVGIG (reference sequence). This CDR3 is built from 15 residues. Incomplete CDR3 DNA: TGTGCCTGGAGCCCGGACGACTCCCTCGGGGTCGAG. Encoded protein: CAWSPDDSLGVE. From start to end, the CDR3 is CAWSPDDSLGVEQYF.

This clone was counted a few times. Read coverage stops 3 residues before the CDR3 terminus; the germline J gene supplies the remainder. The rearrangement uses TRBV18 and TRBJ1-2; D may be TRBD1 (5 bases). Germline CDR1 is KGHSH and CDR2 is LQKENI. The V end was cut by 4 bases, the J end by 5 bases, with 8 bases between. This CDR3 has 12 amino acids. CDR3 bases read: TGTGCCAGCTCACTTCCAGGGTATGGC. Translated, it gives CASSLPGYG. The full CDR3 reads CASSLPGYGYTF.

With respect to this clone: The read terminates 3 residues before the CDR3 end, so the remaining end is supplied by the germline J gene. The chain couples TRBV30 to TRBJ2-3; D gene ambiguous. The CDR3 sequence is 12 residues long. Germline assignment: CDR1 GTSNPN and CDR2 SVGIG (reference sequence). The CDR3 protein is CAWSLQRETQYF. The covered CDR3 bases are TGTGCCTGGAGTTTGCAGCGAGAGACG.

This clone was seen at least ten times. The DNA ends 3 residues before the CDR3 does, and the rest of the CDR3 is filled in from the germline J gene. The chain is built from TRBV5-1 and TRBJ2-3; 11 bases map to TRBD2. The V gene's germline CDR1 is SGHRS and CDR2 YFSETQ. This CDR3 has 15 amino acids. The CDR3 DNA, read in part, is TGCGCCAGCACCCTACTAGCGGGGGTGCCTGGGGCG. Amino acids: CASTLLAGVPGA. The full CDR3 sequence reads CASTLLAGVPGAQYF.

This clone has a count of ten or more. The sequence runs out 3 residues before the end of the CDR3; the remainder is reconstructed from the germline J gene. This chain uses TRBV7-2 with TRBJ1-1; TRBD1 might be the D (5 bases). The CDR3 loop spans 14 amino acids. CDR1 is SGHTA and CDR2 is FQGNSA in the germline V gene. The V end lost 5 bases, the J end lost 1 base, and 11 bases lay between the germline ends. Partial CDR3 DNA: TGTGCCAGCAGCGTATCGACAGCGAACACTGAA. Translation gives CASSVSTANTE. The complete CDR3 reads CASSVSTANTEAFF. Combining the CDR3 with reference TRBV7-2 and TRBJ1-1 gives the whole variable domain GAGVSQSPSNKVTEKGKDVELRCDPISGHTALYWYRQSLGQGLEFLIYFQGNSAPDKSGLPSDRFSAERTGGSVSTLTIQRTQQEDSAVYLCASSVSTANTEAFFGQGTRLTVV.

At least ten counts were recorded for this clone. The CDR3 goes on 3 residues after the read ends, and that part is filled in from the germline J gene. Additional DNA sequences in this sample encode the identical CDR3. The chain uses TRBV5-1 and TRBJ1-3; the D gene is possibly TRBD1 (5 bases). The length of the CDR3 is 16 residues. CDR1 is SGHRS, CDR2 YFSETQ, per germline. Trimming pared 1 base from V and 2 bases from J, leaving 13 bases between. The CDR3 DNA, read in part, is TGCGCCAGCAGCTTGTTGATCAGGGCAGCTGGAAACACC. Encoded protein: CASSLLIRAAGNT. The whole CDR3 reads CASSLLIRAAGNTIYF.

To note about this clone: The observed sequence ends 3 residues before the CDR3 terminus, with the missing tail filled in from the germline J gene. The chain carries TRBV19 and TRBJ2-2, with 10 bases identical to TRBD1. The CDR3 is made up of 17 amino acids. CDR1 and CDR2 (germline): LNHDA, SQIVND (reference sequence). The CDR3 bases that were read are TGTGCCAGTAGGGACAGGGGGGCCCCGTCTGGGGCCAACGTG. This codes for CASRDRGAPSGANV. The entire CDR3 reads CASRDRGAPSGANVLFF.

This clone was seen repeatedly, ten times or more. The read comes to an end 3 residues before the CDR3 does, leaving the germline J gene to fill in the end. The rearrangement uses TRBV2 and TRBJ1-1; D remains ambiguous. The germline gives CDR1 SNHLY, CDR2 FYNNEI. The CDR3 extends over 14 amino acids. V shed 7 bases and J shed 4 bases, with 16 bases lying between them. Partial CDR3 DNA: TGTGCCAGCATGGGGAGCCTAAGCGGCACTGAA. As protein: CASMGSLSGTE. The whole CDR3 protein reads CASMGSLSGTEAFF.

This clone was seen at least ten times. The read finishes 3 residues shy of the CDR3 end, and the germline J gene is used to complete it. The chain recombines TRBV6-1 with TRBJ1-1; 7 bases align to TRBD1. V trimming: 4 bases; J trimming: 1 base; junction bases outside the gene matches: 3. Germline-derived CDR1 and CDR2 are MNHNS and SASEGT. The CDR3 length is 14 residues. CDR3 bases read: TGTGCCAGCAGTGCGGACAGGACGAACACTGAA. This encodes CASSADRTNTE. The whole CDR3 protein reads CASSADRTNTEAFF.

This clone was seen repeatedly, ten times or more. The sequenced fragment ends 3 residues before the CDR3 boundary, so the rest is inferred from the germline J gene. The chain combines TRBV24-1 with TRBJ2-1; D gene ambiguous. The CDR3 spans 12 residues. V was trimmed by 9 bases and J by 0 bases, leaving 5 bases between them. Germline V lookup: CDR1 KGHDR, CDR2 SFDVKD. The CDR3 sequence is CATGSSYNEQFF. The DNA read from the CDR3 is TGTGCCACCGGTAGCTCCTACAATGAG.

This clone was counted ten times or more. CDR3 amino acids: CASTLTSGGGNEQFF. The DNA read from the CDR3 is TGTGCCAGCACCCTGACTAGCGGTGGAGGGAATGAG. The V call is TRBV7-9, the J call TRBJ2-1; 9 bases agree with TRBD2. The CDR3 end is not reached by the read, which stops 3 residues before it; the germline J gene fills it in. The V segment lost 7 bases and the J segment 7 bases; nucleotides outside the gene matches: 11. From germline, CDR1 is SEHNR and CDR2 FQNEAQ (reference sequence). This CDR3 is built from 15 residues.

This clone has ten or more counts. Partial CDR3 DNA: TGTGCCTGGAAGGAAAAAACTAGTGTGAGCACCGGGGAG. It codes for CAWKEKTSVSTGE. The complete CDR3 sequence is CAWKEKTSVSTGELFF. J is TRBJ2-2 and V is TRBV30; D might be TRBD2 (5 bases). Read sequence stops 3 residues before the CDR3 end, and the germline J gene provides the missing end. Germline lookup yields CDR1 GTSNPN and CDR2 SVGIG (reference sequence). V lost 4 bases and J lost 4, with 19 bases in between. This CDR3 is 16 amino acids long.

As regards this clone: Read coverage stops 3 residues before the CDR3 terminus; the germline J gene supplies the remainder. The rearrangement links TRBV7-9 to TRBJ1-4, with D possibly being TRBD1 (6 bases). The CDR3 runs 15 residues. V lost 5 bases to trimming and J lost 8 bases, with 18 bases between them. The germline CDR1 and CDR2 sequences are SEHNR and FQNEAQ (reference sequence). CDR3 loop: CASSPNRDLGEKLFF. The CDR3 bases that were read are TGTGCCAGCAGCCCCAACAGGGATTTGGGGGAAAAA.